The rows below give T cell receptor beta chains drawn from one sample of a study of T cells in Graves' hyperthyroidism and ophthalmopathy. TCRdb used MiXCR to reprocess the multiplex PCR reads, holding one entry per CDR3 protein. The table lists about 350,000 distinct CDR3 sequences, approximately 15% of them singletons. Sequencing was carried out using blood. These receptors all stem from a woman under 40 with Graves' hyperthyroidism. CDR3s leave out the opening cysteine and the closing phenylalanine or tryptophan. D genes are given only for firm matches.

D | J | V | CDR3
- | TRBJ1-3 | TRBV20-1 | SANGDLSGNTIY
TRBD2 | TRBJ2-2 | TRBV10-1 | ASNESGLAANTGELF
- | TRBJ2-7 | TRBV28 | ASSGPGTSSTYEQY
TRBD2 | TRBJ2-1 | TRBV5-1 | ASTADLAASYNEQF
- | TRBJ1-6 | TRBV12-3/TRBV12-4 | ASMVRANSPLH
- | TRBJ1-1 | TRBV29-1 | SIYEGVEAF
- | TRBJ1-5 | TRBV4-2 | ASSQESQGRQPQH
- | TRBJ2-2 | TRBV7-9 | ASSLVVGLAVNTGELF
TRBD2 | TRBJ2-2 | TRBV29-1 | SVGGLAGGPNTGELF
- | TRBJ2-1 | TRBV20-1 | SARGPRRGTPRARDEQF
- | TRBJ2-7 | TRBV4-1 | ASSPLGGEQY
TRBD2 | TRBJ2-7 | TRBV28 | ASRPAGLYEQY
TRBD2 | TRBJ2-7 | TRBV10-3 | AASGTSGLYSYEQY
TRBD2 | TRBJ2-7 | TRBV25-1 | ASSDRQPGESSGRARYEQY
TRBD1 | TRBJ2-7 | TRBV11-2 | ASSPPETGGVYEQY
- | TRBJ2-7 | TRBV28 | ASSLFAGSSYEQY
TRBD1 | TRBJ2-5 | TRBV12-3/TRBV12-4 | ASRGQQETQY
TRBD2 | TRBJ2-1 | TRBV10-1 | ASSEGLAGPYNEQF
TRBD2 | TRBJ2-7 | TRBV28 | ASSQRERPYEQY
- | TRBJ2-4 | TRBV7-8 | ASSYPVSGQKNIQY
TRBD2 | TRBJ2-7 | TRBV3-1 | ASSQSSGYDPYEQY
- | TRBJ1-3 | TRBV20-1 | SASRTTSGNTIY
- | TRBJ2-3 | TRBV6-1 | ASSDPVDTQY
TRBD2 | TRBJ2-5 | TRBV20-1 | SARVAGGPETQY
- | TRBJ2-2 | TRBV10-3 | AIRHDDTGELF
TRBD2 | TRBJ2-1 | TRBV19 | ASSIASTAGVVEQF
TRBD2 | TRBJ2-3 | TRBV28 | ASRRLAGGPSQGATQY
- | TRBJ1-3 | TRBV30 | AWKGLWAGRDSGNTIY
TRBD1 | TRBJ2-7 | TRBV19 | ASSGQDTHSYEQY
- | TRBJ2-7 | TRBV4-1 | ASSQVLSYEQY
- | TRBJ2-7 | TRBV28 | ASSFPPTYEQY
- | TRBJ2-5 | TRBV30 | AWMREETQY
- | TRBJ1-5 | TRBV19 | ASSIRDSNQPQH
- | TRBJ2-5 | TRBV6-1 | ASSNLGDRETQY
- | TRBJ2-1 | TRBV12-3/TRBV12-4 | ASSSGGEQF
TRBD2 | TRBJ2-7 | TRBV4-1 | ASSQDRALAGVGSYEQY
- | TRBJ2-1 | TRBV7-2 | ASSLLNEQF
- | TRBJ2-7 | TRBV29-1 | SVEEGESYEQY
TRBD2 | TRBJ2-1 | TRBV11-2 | ASSLGVGAGGKLNEQF
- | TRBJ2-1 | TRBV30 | AWSYADGQF
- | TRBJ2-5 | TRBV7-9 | ASSPLTGNQETQY
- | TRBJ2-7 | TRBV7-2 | ASSLDVSMTDEQY
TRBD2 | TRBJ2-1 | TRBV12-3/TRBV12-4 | ASSAGGRGGADEQF
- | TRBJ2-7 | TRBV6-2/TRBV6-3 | ASSYMDEQY
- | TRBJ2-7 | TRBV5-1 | ASSFRIAASDDEQY
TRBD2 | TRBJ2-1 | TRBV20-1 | SASSAGTYNEQF
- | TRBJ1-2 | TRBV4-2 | TSSQDPRPNHYGYT
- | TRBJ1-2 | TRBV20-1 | SASSLQTEGYT
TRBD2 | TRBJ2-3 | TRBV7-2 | ASSPPGGGFTDTQY
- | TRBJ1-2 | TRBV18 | ASSPREKTPYGYT
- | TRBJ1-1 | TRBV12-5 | ASQGQTLEAF
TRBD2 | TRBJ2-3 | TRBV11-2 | ASSFGLETDTQY
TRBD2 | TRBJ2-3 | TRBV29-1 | SASGGSTENTQY
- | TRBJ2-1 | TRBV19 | ASSIEPGTRGDNEQF
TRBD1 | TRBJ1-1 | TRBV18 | ASSQIPTQGATEAF
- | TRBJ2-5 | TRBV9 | ASSALQDQETQY
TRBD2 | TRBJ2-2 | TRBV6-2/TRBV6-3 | ASRRLAGLGTGELF
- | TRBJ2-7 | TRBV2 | ASSRVTSLYEQY
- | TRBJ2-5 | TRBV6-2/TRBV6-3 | ASSYRGQPQETQY